These 27 T cell receptor beta chains share one sample of origin, sequenced in a study of CD8 T cells in Susac syndrome. The RNA, about 0.45 to 1 ug, was put through reverse transcription using random hexamers. TCRdb analysed the immunoSEQ multiplex PCR reads with MiXCR anew, one entry per CDR3 protein. The table records around 200,000 distinct CDR3 sequences, 85% to 95% of them present only once. The sequencing sample was made of CD8+ T cells from PBMCs. These receptors originate from a human donor with Susac syndrome.

The chain employs TRBV29-1 and TRBJ2-7; 9 bases are a match to TRBD1. Losses at the gene ends were 1 base for V and 3 bases for J; bases not matched to a gene: 7. The CDR3 consists of 15 residues. The germline V gene encodes CDR1 SQVTM and CDR2 ANQGSEA. The CDR3 here is CSVEGRGQGNYEQYF. As DNA, the CDR3 is TGCAGCGTTGAAGGAAGGGGACAGGGTAACTACGAGCAGTACTTC.

The chain employs TRBV5-1 and TRBJ1-1; possible D gene TRBD1, 6 bases. The V end was cut by 7 bases, the J end by 2 bases, with 15 bases between. The CDR3 loop spans 14 amino acids. Germline V lookup: CDR1 SGHRS, CDR2 YFSETQ. This CDR3 is CASRTQGSNTEAFF. Written as DNA, the CDR3 is TGCGCCAGCCGGACCCAGGGGAGTAACACTGAAGCTTTCTTT.

The CDR3 region has the DNA TGCAGTGCTAGAGATCGGCGAGGAGTCCCAAGCTACGAGCAGTACTTC. This codes for CSARDRRGVPSYEQYF. The V and J genes are TRBV20-1 and TRBJ2-7; D uncertain. This CDR3 has 16 residues. The germline V gene has CDR1 DFQATT and CDR2 SNEGSKA (reference sequence). V lost 0 bases and J 3 bases, leaving 18 bases between the germline ends.

V usage is TRBV5-1 and J usage is TRBJ2-2; D unclear. Trimming stripped 1 base from V and 2 bases from J, with 9 bases between. The CDR3 is 15 amino acids. Germline V lookup: CDR1 SGHRS, CDR2 YFSETQ. This CDR3 reads CASSLSLSNTGELFF. CDR3 DNA sequence: TGCGCCAGCAGCTTGAGTTTATCTAACACCGGGGAGCTGTTTTTT.

This sequence joins TRBV20-1 and TRBJ2-7; 14 nucleotides match TRBD2. Germline V CDR1 and CDR2: DFQATT, SNEGSKA (reference sequence). This CDR3 contains 13 residues. J was trimmed by 8 bases and V by 5 bases; bases with no gene match: 5. DNA for the CDR3: TGCAGTGCTCGACTAGCGGGAGGGTTCCAGCAGTACTTC. This codes for CSARLAGGFQQYF.

In its sample, this clonotype was seen once. The chain uses TRBV27 and TRBJ1-2; D ambiguous. V shed 9 bases and J shed 2 bases, with 13 bases lying between them. This CDR3 is 13 amino acids long. CDR1 is MNHEY, CDR2 SMNVEV, per germline (reference sequence). CDR3 bases: TGTGCCAGTCTGACGGGAAAGAACTATGGCTACACCTTC. It codes for CASLTGKNYGYTF.

The J gene is TRBJ1-1, the V gene TRBV4-1, with 7 bases aligning to TRBD1. Losses at the gene ends were 0 bases for V and 4 bases for J; bases not matched to a gene: 8. The CDR3 sequence is 16 residues long. CDR1 is MGHRA and CDR2 is YSYEKL in the germline V gene. CDR3 coding DNA: TGCGCCAGCAGCCAAGATGGAGGGGGCTCCGGCACTGAAGCTTTCTTT. Translating gives CASSQDGGGSGTEAFF.

This clonotype appeared a few times. The chain recombines TRBV25-1 with TRBJ1-1; D gene uncertain. Germline CDR1 is MGHDK and CDR2 is SYGVNS. Trimming left V 1 base short and J 8 bases short, with 5 bases between. This CDR3 is 11 amino acids long. CDR3 nucleotide sequence: TGTGCCAGCAGTGAATTTGGGGAAGCTTTCTTT. Encoded protein: CASSEFGEAFF.

The rearrangement uses TRBV23-1 and TRBJ1-5; the match to TRBD1 covers 8 bases. Being an ORF, TRBV23-1 has a function that is uncertain. Unmatched junction bases numbered 8, after V lost 8 bases and J lost 8 bases. The CDR3 contains 13 residues. The CDR3, as DNA: TGCGCCAGCCCAGGGGGCCCTGGGGAGCCCCAGCATTTT. As protein: CASPGGPGEPQHF.

The chain employs TRBV20-1 and TRBJ2-7, with D maybe TRBD1 (6 bases). V gave up 1 base and J gave up 6 bases, with 19 bases separating them. CDR3 length: 15 residues. Germline CDR1 and CDR2: DFQATT and SNEGSKA (reference sequence). CDR3 nucleotides: TGCAGTGCTAGAGCGCCGCAGGGGTTACGCTCCGAGCAGTACTTC. It yields the protein CSARAPQGLRSEQYF.

The chain is built from TRBV11-2 and TRBJ1-2, with a weak D call TRBD1 (5 bases). The CDR3 is 16 amino acids. The germline V and J ends were trimmed by 5 bases and 3 bases, with 19 bases remaining between them. From germline, CDR1 is SGHAT and CDR2 FQNNGV. The CDR3, as DNA: TGTGCCAGCAGCCCGATTGTTTCCTGGGGACACTATGGCTACACCTTC. It yields the protein CASSPIVSWGHYGYTF.

The chain couples TRBV7-3 to TRBJ1-6; TRBD1 matches at 9 bases. V dropped 2 bases and J dropped 10; count of bases not matched to a gene: 6. This CDR3 contains 15 residues. Germline assignment: CDR1 SGHTA and CDR2 FQGTGA. The CDR3 loop reads CASSLEGQGRSPLHF. The CDR3 DNA reads TGTGCCAGCAGCTTAGAGGGACAGGGAAGATCACCCCTCCACTTT.

V and J are TRBV28 and TRBJ2-5, with 10 bases lining up with TRBD2. The CDR3 consists of 16 residues. The germline V gene has CDR1 MDHEN and CDR2 SYDVKM. The V and J ends lost 6 bases and 2 bases, in that order; junction bases with no gene match: 9. CDR3 protein: CASSNLGLASQETQYF. The CDR3, as DNA: TGTGCCAGCAGCAATTTGGGACTAGCGTCTCAAGAGACCCAGTACTTC. The full variable domain, its missing parts supplied by reference TRBV28 and TRBJ2-5, is DVKVTQSSRYLVKRTGEKVFLECVQDMDHENMFWYRQDPGLGLRLIYFSYDVKMKEKGDIPEGYSVSREKKERFSLILESASTNQTSMYLCASSNLGLASQETQYFGPGTRLLVL.

The rearrangement uses TRBV10-2 and TRBJ1-5; D is unclear. CDR1 and CDR2 from the germline V gene are WSHSY and SAAADI. Trimming shortened V by 7 bases and J by 2 bases, and 9 bases separated the two germline ends. This CDR3 has 13 residues. CDR3 region: CASTLDGNQPQHF. CDR3 nucleotides: TGCGCCAGCACTTTGGACGGCAATCAGCCCCAGCATTTT.

Written as DNA, the CDR3 is TGTGCCAGCATTTTTCAGACTCAGCAGTTCTTC. Translated, it gives CASIFQTQQFF. The genes are TRBV28 and TRBJ2-1, with D unresolved. This CDR3 is built from 11 residues. With 7 bases removed from V and 11 bases from J, the gap between germline ends came to 12 bases. Germline V gives CDR1 MDHEN, CDR2 SYDVKM.

The V and J genes are TRBV10-3 and TRBJ1-2; D might be TRBD1 (6 bases). The V end was cut by 6 bases, the J end by 0 bases, with 14 bases between. CDR1 and CDR2 (germline): ENHRY, SYGVKD. This CDR3 is built from 15 residues. CDR3 sequence (DNA): TGTGCCATCAGCGATAAGACAGGTCCTAACTATGGCTACACCTTC. As protein: CAISDKTGPNYGYTF.

The CDR3 loop reads CASSTGQGAVASGRPFYEQYF. CDR3 nucleotide sequence: TGTGCCAGCAGCACGGGACAGGGGGCAGTGGCTAGCGGGAGACCCTTCTACGAGCAGTACTTC. The chain carries TRBV21-1 and TRBJ2-7; TRBD1 is the table's D call and was not checked against the DNA. TRBV21-1 is termed a pseudogene. This CDR3 contains 21 residues.

V is TRBV6-5 and J is TRBJ2-2, with 10 positions matching TRBD2. Germline V gives CDR1 MNHEY, CDR2 SVGAGI. The CDR3 has 15 amino acids. Trimming at V came to 6 bases and at J to 7 bases, leaving 8 bases not matched to a gene. The chain's CDR3 is CASSHGLAGVGELFF. Written as DNA, the CDR3 is TGTGCCAGCAGCCACGGGCTAGCGGGGGTCGGGGAGCTGTTTTTT.

In DNA, the CDR3 is TGTGCCAGCAGCTTAGCGGTTGGGACAAAGAACACTGAAGCTTTCTTT. This encodes CASSLAVGTKNTEAFF. The genes are TRBV7-9 and TRBJ1-1, with a possible D match to TRBD1 (6 bases). Germline lookup yields CDR1 SEHNR and CDR2 FQNEAQ (reference sequence). V lost 0 bases to trimming and J lost 1 base, with 12 bases between them. The CDR3 totals 16 residues.

The chain links TRBV5-4 to TRBJ2-5; 8 bases are shared with TRBD2. Trimming removed 4 bases from V and 2 bases from J; junction bases left unmatched: 4. The germline gives CDR1 SGHNT, CDR2 YYREEE (reference sequence). The CDR3 has 14 residues. The CDR3 loop reads CASSDGTRQETQYF. CDR3 nucleotides: TGTGCCAGCAGCGACGGGACTAGACAAGAGACCCAGTACTTC.

This clonotype appeared a single time. The genes are TRBV7-8 and TRBJ1-5, with D uncertain. The CDR3 is 14 amino acids. V lost 5 bases and J lost 1, with 9 bases in between. Germline values: CDR1 SGHVS, CDR2 FQNEAQ. The CDR3 sequence: CASSQEQSNQPQHF. The DNA for the CDR3 is TGTGCCAGCAGCCAAGAACAGAGCAATCAGCCCCAGCATTTT.

V usage is TRBV7-6 and J usage is TRBJ1-1; tentative D call: TRBD1 (5 bases). Trimming took off 4 bases at V and 5 bases at J, with 14 bases between the two ends. The CDR3 consists of 14 residues. Germline CDR1 SGHVS, CDR2 FNYEAQ. CDR3 sequence reads: CASSSTTGLTEAFF. CDR3 nucleotides: TGTGCCAGCAGCTCAACAACGGGACTAACTGAAGCTTTCTTT.

V gene TRBV27 combines with J gene TRBJ1-2; the match to TRBD1 covers 8 bases. The germline CDR1 and CDR2 sequences are MNHEY and SMNVEV (reference sequence). With 6 bases clipped from V and 3 bases from J, the junction kept 0 bases outside the gene matches. The CDR3 is made up of 12 amino acids. The CDR3 here is CASRGQDYGYTF. The CDR3 bases are TGTGCCAGCAGGGGACAGGACTATGGCTACACCTTC.

The V and J genes are TRBV29-1 and TRBJ1-1; no clear D gene. Per germline, CDR1 SQVTM and CDR2 ANQGSEA. The length of the CDR3 is 10 residues. Deletions cut 4 bases from V and 6 bases from J, with 6 bases between. In nucleotides, the CDR3 is TGCAGCGTTGGGGCTGCTGAAGCTTTCTTT. Its translation: CSVGAAEAFF.

The chain uses TRBV10-3 and TRBJ2-3; no clear D gene. The V end was cut by 0 bases, the J end by 4 bases, with 8 bases between. Germline V gene data show CDR1 as ENHRY and CDR2 as SYGVKD. The CDR3 has 14 amino acids. The CDR3 spells CAISESLEPDTQYF. CDR3 nucleotide sequence: TGTGCCATCAGTGAGTCTTTAGAGCCAGATACGCAGTATTTT.

The rearrangement links TRBV9 to TRBJ2-2; TRBD1 or TRBD2 may be the D gene (5 bases each). The CDR3 contains 15 residues. Germline CDR1 SGDLS, CDR2 YYNGEE. Between the trimmed V and J ends, which lost 6 bases and 0 bases, there was a span of 12 bases. DNA of the CDR3: TGTGCCAGCAACACGGGGACGGCGAACACCGGGGAGCTGTTTTTT. Translated: CASNTGTANTGELFF.

This clonotype was seen just once. The V and J genes are TRBV9 and TRBJ2-7; D is unclear. Trimming stripped 4 bases from V and 7 bases from J, with 24 bases between. Germline CDR1 is SGDLS and CDR2 is YYNGEE. The CDR3 totals 16 residues. CDR3 residues: CASSPKPGKAPEEQYF. CDR3 bases: TGTGCCAGCAGCCCCAAGCCTGGCAAGGCACCTGAGGAGCAGTACTTC.